This T cell receptor (beta chain) was identified in a study of technical replicates of blood from several donors. Sequenced by immunoSEQ multiplex PCR; TCRdb stores in-frame clones only, minus some. The sample shows more than 65,000 clones, about 96% of them seen only once. Deletions cut 0 bases from V and 4 bases from J, with 28 bases between. Germline V gene sequence: CDR1 LGHNT, CDR2 FRNRAP. This CDR3 region has 22 residues. The sequenced material came from T cells isolated from PBMCs. The chain links TRBV12-5 to TRBJ2-6; the D is unclear. This clonotype was obtained from a human donor in good health. CDR3 DNA: TGTGCTAGTGGTTTGGTACCATCCCGGCAGGTGGAAGTGGGCGCCGGGGCCAACGTCCTGACTTTC. Translating gives CASGLVPSRQVEVGAGANVLTF.